What follows is one T cell receptor (beta chain) and its context. The CDR3 has 14 amino acids. The V gene's germline CDR1 is LGHDT and CDR2 YNNKEL (reference sequence). V lost 5 bases, J lost 6 bases, and 8 bases stayed unmatched. This sample is drawn from a study of blood T cell repertoires in COVID-19. Study-level information: Sources were T cells, B-cell-depleted T cells, or PBMCs; the material itself was cDNA or gDNA.

The table came from immunoSEQ multiplex PCR; TCRdb's copy has only in-frame clones and leaves some out. The table lists about 210,000 clones, about 81% of them singletons. The sequenced material came from PBMCs or T cells enriched from blood (not recorded which). The TCR sequence derives from a man aged 35 to 55 who had recovered from COVID-19. The chain joins TRBV3-1 (or the pseudogene TRBV3-2) to TRBJ1-1, with TRBD1 matching over 8 bases. Here the CDR3 reads CASSTRQGQAEAFF. CDR3 nucleotide sequence: TGTGCCAGCAGCACCCGACAGGGGCAGGCTGAAGCTTTCTTT.